This TCR beta chain was documented in a study of cytomegalovirus exposure and HLA in healthy donors. A single count supports this clone. This CDR3 comprises 19 residues. V lost 7 bases to trimming and J lost 0 bases; unmatched junction nucleotides: 15. Germline CDR1 and CDR2: SGHNT and YYREEE (reference sequence). Amplification used 60 Vbeta primers and 13 Jbeta primers. The assay was immunoSEQ multiplex PCR, and TCRdb's table has in-frame clones only and misses some. This sample has 18,000 or so clones, with roughly 75% found just once. Material for sequencing was PBMCs. The genes are TRBV5-4 and TRBJ2-1; 11 positions match TRBD2. This clonotype was sampled from a man aged 18 to 29 in good health and CMV-seronegative. The CDR3 is CASLPSGTSGSSSYNEQFF. CDR3 in DNA: TGTGCCAGCCTTCCCTCGGGGACTAGCGGTTCAAGCTCCTACAATGAGCAGTTCTTC.